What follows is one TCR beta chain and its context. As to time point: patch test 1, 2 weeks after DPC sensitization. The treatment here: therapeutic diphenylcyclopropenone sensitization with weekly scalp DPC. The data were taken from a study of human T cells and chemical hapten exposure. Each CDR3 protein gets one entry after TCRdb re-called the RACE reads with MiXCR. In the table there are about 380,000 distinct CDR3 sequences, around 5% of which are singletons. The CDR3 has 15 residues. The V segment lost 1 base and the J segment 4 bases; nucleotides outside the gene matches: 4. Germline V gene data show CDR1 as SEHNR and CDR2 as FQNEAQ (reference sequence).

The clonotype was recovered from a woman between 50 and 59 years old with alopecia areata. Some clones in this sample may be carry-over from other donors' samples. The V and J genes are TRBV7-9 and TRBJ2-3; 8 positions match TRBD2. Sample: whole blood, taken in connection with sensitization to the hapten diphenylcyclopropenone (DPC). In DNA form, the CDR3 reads TGTGCCAGCAGCTTAGAACTAGCGGCAGCAGATACGCAGTATTTT. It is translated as CASSLELAAADTQYF.